Below, 10 T cell receptor beta chains from the same sample are listed, as sequenced in a study of shared clonotypes between healthy human individuals. The assay was immunoSEQ multiplex PCR, and TCRdb's table has in-frame clones only and misses some. The data show 800,000 to 1,200,000 clones, with about four fifths seen just once and approximately 0.56% held by the top ten. Sequencing was performed on memory CD4+ T cells from PBMCs. The subset is: CD45RA-negative fraction. These TCRs come from a man aged 18-30 years in good health. Some clones in this sample may be carry-over from other donors' samples.

As to this clone: The same CDR3 arises from other DNA sequences in this sample as well. V and J are TRBV9 and TRBJ2-2; no clear D gene. This CDR3 is built from 15 residues. Trimming took 0 bases from V and 2 from J, leaving 8 bases between them. CDR1 and CDR2 from the germline V gene are SGDLS and YYNGEE. Written as DNA, the CDR3 is TGTGCCAGCAGCGTAGAAGGGTCAAACACCGGGGAGCTGTTTTTT. Its protein product is CASSVEGSNTGELFF.

The CDR3 here is CAWSLQGARELFF. Written as DNA, the CDR3 is TGTGCCTGGAGTCTTCAGGGGGCCAGGGAGCTGTTTTTT. V and J are TRBV30 and TRBJ2-2, with 8 bases aligning to TRBD1. Germline values: CDR1 GTSNPN, CDR2 SVGIG (reference sequence). The CDR3 is 13 residues long. V shed 2 bases, J shed 9 bases, and the junction held 5 bases outside the gene matches.

This chain joins TRBV6-4 and TRBJ1-5; 8 nucleotides agree with TRBD1. Germline assignment: CDR1 MRHNA and CDR2 SNTAGT. V lost 3 bases to trimming and J lost 0 bases; unmatched junction nucleotides: 1. CDR3 length equals 15 residues. CDR3 coding DNA: TGTGCCAGCAGTGAGACAGGGGATAGCAATCAGCCCCAGCATTTT. Translated: CASSETGDSNQPQHF.

The sample holds one count of this clone. This chain connects TRBV7-8 to TRBJ2-1; D gene uncertain. Trimming cost V 2 bases and J 0 bases, with 5 bases left between them. The CDR3 extends over 14 amino acids. Germline values: CDR1 SGHVS, CDR2 FQNEAQ. The chain's CDR3 is CASSLSSSYNEQFF. The DNA for the CDR3 is TGTGCCAGCAGCTTAAGTAGCTCCTACAATGAGCAGTTCTTC.

The chain is built from TRBV19 and TRBJ2-3, with 8 bases matching TRBD2. The germline CDR1 and CDR2 sequences are LNHDA and SQIVND (reference sequence). The V and J ends lost 5 bases and 4 bases, in that order; junction bases with no gene match: 8. This CDR3 spans 15 amino acids. The CDR3 loop reads CASSRGGTLPDTQYF. The CDR3 DNA follows: TGTGCCAGTAGTCGGGGGGGGACACTCCCAGATACGCAGTATTTT.

The J gene is TRBJ2-6, the V gene TRBV27; TRBD1 matches 9 bases. The CDR3 runs 20 residues. Germline CDR1 reads MNHEY; CDR2 reads SMNVEV (reference sequence). The J segment lost 0 bases and the V segment lost 4 bases, leaving 13 bases of the junction unmatched. The CDR3 protein is CASSSHLRDRVSSGANVLTF. The CDR3 coding sequence is TGTGCCAGCAGTTCCCATCTCCGGGACAGGGTCAGCTCTGGGGCCAACGTCCTGACTTTC.

The chain employs TRBV6-6 and TRBJ1-1, with 7 bases fitting TRBD1. CDR3 size: 14 residues. Per the germline V gene, CDR1 is MNHNY and CDR2 is SVGAGI (reference sequence). Trimming at V came to 6 bases and at J to 7 bases, leaving 11 bases not matched to a gene. CDR3 residues: CASSFDRAAGEAFF. DNA of the CDR3: TGTGCCAGCAGCTTCGACAGGGCGGCGGGTGAAGCTTTCTTT.

The chain employs TRBV7-8 and TRBJ2-5; unclear D gene. This CDR3 has 14 amino acids. The V gene lost 5 bases and the J gene lost 4 bases, with 14 bases spanning the gap. From germline, CDR1 is SGHVS and CDR2 FQNEAQ. The CDR3 sequence is CASSLRARTETQYF. The CDR3 DNA sequence: TGTGCCAGCAGCCTAAGGGCGAGGACAGAGACCCAGTACTTC.

The sample holds one count of this clone. J is TRBJ2-7 and V is TRBV7-3; D gene unclear. Germline CDR1 is SGHTA and CDR2 is FQGTGA. Trimming stripped 6 bases from V and 1 base from J, with 4 bases between. The CDR3 extends over 11 amino acids. The chain's CDR3 is CASRPSYEQYF. In DNA form, the CDR3 reads TGTGCCAGCAGACCTTCCTACGAGCAGTACTTC.

A few counts support this clone. The chain joins TRBV9 to TRBJ1-5, with a possible D match to TRBD1 (5 bases). There are 15 residues in the CDR3. V dropped 0 bases and J dropped 3 bases, with 10 bases sitting between them. Germline CDR1 and CDR2: SGDLS and YYNGEE. In DNA, the CDR3 is TGTGCCAGCAGCGTAGGGGCAGGGATCAATCAGCCCCAGCATTTT. Translation: CASSVGAGINQPQHF.